The entry that follows covers one T cell receptor beta chain sequence. Its antigen remains unidentified. V lost 3 bases and J lost 2; bases outside the gene matches: 6. This CDR3 has 15 amino acids. CDR1 and CDR2 (germline): SGHVS, FQNEAQ. Attachment of unique molecular identifiers was made to individual cDNA molecules. TCRdb re-analysed the 5' RACE reads in MiXCR, keeping a single row per CDR3 protein. The sample records just over 70,000 distinct CDR3 sequences, around 13% being singletons. The data originate from a study of early T cells in non-severe SARS-CoV-2 infection. Study at large: Chains stayed unpaired after sequencing of bulk RNA from unsorted whole blood. Study results and limitations: There was a bias toward anti-spike CD8 responses in VDJdb matching, which missed private and CD4 specificities.

This clonotype was obtained from an adult who was a healthcare worker with PCR-confirmed SARS-CoV-2 infection or an uninfected control (not recorded which). The sequencing sample was made of whole blood. The genes are TRBV7-8 and TRBJ1-2, with 7 nucleotides matching TRBD1. The CDR3 protein is CASSFVKGQNYGYTF. DNA for the CDR3: TGTGCCAGCAGCTTTGTCAAGGGACAGAACTATGGCTACACCTTC.